This T cell receptor beta chain emerged from a study of cytomegalovirus exposure and HLA in healthy donors. Primers included in the PCR were 60 Vbeta and 13 Jbeta primers. The protocol was immunoSEQ multiplex PCR, while the TCRdb copy is restricted to in-frame clones and leaves out a portion. In the table there are fewer than 150,000 clones, 74% of which are singletons. The CDR3 covers 13 residues. Germline CDR1 MNHEY, CDR2 SMNVEV (reference sequence). V was clipped by 6 bases and J by 6 bases; unmatched bases: 7. The source of this sequence is a woman aged 45 to 65 in good health and CMV-seropositive. The chain has TRBV27 and TRBJ2-7; the match to TRBD1 covers 8 bases. Source material: PBMCs. The CDR3 is CASSRDRSFEQYF. In DNA, the CDR3 is TGTGCCAGCAGCCGGGACAGGTCTTTCGAGCAGTACTTC.